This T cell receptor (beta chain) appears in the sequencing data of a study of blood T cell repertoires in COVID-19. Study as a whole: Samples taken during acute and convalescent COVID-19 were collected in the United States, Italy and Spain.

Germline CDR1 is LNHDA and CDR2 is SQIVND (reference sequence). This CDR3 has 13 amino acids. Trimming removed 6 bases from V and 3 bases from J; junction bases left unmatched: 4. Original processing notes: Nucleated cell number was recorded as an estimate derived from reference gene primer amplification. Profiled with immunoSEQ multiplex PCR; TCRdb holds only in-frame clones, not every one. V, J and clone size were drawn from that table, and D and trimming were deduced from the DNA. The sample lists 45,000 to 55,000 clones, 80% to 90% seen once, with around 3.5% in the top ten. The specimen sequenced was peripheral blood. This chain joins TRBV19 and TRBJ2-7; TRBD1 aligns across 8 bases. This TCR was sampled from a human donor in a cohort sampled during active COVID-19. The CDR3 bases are TGTGCCAGTAGCCGGACAGGGATCTACGAGCAGTACTTC. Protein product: CASSRTGIYEQYF.